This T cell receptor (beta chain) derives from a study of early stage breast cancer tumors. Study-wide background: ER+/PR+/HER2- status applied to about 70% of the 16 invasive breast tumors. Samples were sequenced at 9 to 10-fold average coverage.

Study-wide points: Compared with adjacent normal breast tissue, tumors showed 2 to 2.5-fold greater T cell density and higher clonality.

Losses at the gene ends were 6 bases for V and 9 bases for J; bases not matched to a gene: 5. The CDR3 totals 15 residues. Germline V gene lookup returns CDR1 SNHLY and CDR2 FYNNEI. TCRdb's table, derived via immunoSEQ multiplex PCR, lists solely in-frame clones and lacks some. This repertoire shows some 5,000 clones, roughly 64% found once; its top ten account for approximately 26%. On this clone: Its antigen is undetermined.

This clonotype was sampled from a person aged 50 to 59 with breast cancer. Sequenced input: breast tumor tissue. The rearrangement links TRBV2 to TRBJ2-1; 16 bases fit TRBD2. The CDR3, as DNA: TGTGCCAGCAGCGGGACTAGCGGGGGGGGCGTTGAGCAGTTCTTC. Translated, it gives CASSGTSGGGVEQFF.